This TCR beta chain was retrieved from a study of CD8 T cells in Susac syndrome. Whole-study findings and limits: The study recognized that its TCR sequencing and HLA analysis covered a relatively small number of individuals.

The authors reverse transcribed 0.5 to 1 ug RNA with random hexamers. Amplification of TCR beta CDR3 across 54 Vbeta and 13 Jbeta was performed with immunoSEQ multiplex PCR. TCRdb re-analysed the immunoSEQ multiplex PCR reads in MiXCR, keeping a single row per CDR3 protein. Among 130,000 to 150,000 distinct CDR3 sequences listed, 94% were seen once. Healthy donors constituted the controls, which were matched for age and sex. Negative isolation yielded the CD8+ and CD4+ T cells, while FACS enriched the TEMRA cells. The ends lost 4 bases at V and 4 bases at J; junction bases unmatched: 8. The CDR3 extends over 16 amino acids. Germline CDR1 is LGHNA and CDR2 is YNFKEQ. As regards this clonotype: The target antigen is unknown.

Sequenced input: CD8+ T cells from PBMCs. The chain links TRBV4-2 to TRBJ2-3; 10 bases are shared with TRBD2. The origin of this receptor is a human donor in good health. CDR3 sequence reads: CASSPASGSVSDTQYF. The CDR3 nucleotides are TGTGCCAGCAGCCCCGCTAGCGGGAGTGTATCAGATACGCAGTATTTT.